The 22 T cell receptor beta chains presented below share a single source sample, sequenced in a study of T-cell memory formation after mild COVID-19. TCRdb reprocessed the 5' RACE reads via MiXCR and lists one record per CDR3 protein. The sample has 130,000 to 150,000 distinct CDR3 sequences; under 25% are singletons. The material sequenced was PBMCs or a T cell subset sorted from them (not recorded which). These receptors were collected from an adult woman who had mild COVID-19 (a few samples of this study predate the infection). Cell type and time point are not known.

This clonotype was seen a handful of times. This sequence joins TRBV7-9 and TRBJ1-4; D is uncertain. V was shortened by 4 bases and J by 3 bases, with 9 bases between the two germline ends. The CDR3 consists of 14 residues. Germline V gives CDR1 SEHNR, CDR2 FQNEAQ (reference sequence). The DNA for the CDR3 is TGTGCCAGCAGCTCCGGGATATCTAATGAAAAACTGTTTTTT. Its translation: CASSSGISNEKLFF.

V usage is TRBV3-1 and J usage is TRBJ2-5; 11 bases map to TRBD2. The V gene end was trimmed by 3 bases and the J gene end by 5 bases; junction bases not matched to a gene: 8. CDR3 size: 16 residues. CDR1 and CDR2 from the germline V gene are LGHDT and YNNKEL (reference sequence). The CDR3 loop is CASSHSSGGLRETQYF. For the CDR3, the DNA is TGTGCCAGCAGCCACTCTAGCGGGGGGCTCCGCGAGACCCAGTACTTC.

This clonotype was found a few times. The rearrangement uses TRBV24-1 and TRBJ1-5; TRBD1 might be the D (6 bases). V was trimmed by 7 bases and J by 3 bases, leaving 15 bases between them. Germline loops: CDR1 KGHDR, CDR2 SFDVKD. The CDR3 covers 15 residues. CDR3 sequence (DNA): TGTGCCACCAGCCGTGCGGGGGCCGTCAATCAGCCCCAGCATTTT. It codes for CATSRAGAVNQPQHF.

The chain's CDR3 is CSAHRDRVNTEAFF. In DNA, the CDR3 is TGCAGTGCTCACCGGGACAGGGTGAACACTGAAGCTTTCTTT. V gene TRBV20-1 combines with J gene TRBJ1-1, with TRBD1 identical over 9 bases. With 5 bases clipped from V and 0 bases from J, the junction kept 4 bases outside the gene matches. Germline loops: CDR1 DFQATT, CDR2 SNEGSKA (reference sequence). The CDR3 runs 14 residues.

This clonotype was counted between two and nine times. The chain combines TRBV6-1 with TRBJ2-3; D might be TRBD2 (5 bases). Germline V gene lookup returns CDR1 MNHNS and CDR2 SASEGT. V lost 10 bases, J lost 0 bases, and 17 bases lay in between. The CDR3 extends over 15 amino acids. The DNA of the CDR3 is TGTGCCACCACCCGGAGGACGGCTAGCACAGATACGCAGTATTTT. Its translation: CATTRRTASTDTQYF.

This clonotype showed up just a few times. The chain joins TRBV10-3 to TRBJ2-5, with a tentative D call TRBD1 (5 bases). This CDR3 has 13 amino acids. The V end was cut by 4 bases, the J end by 3 bases, with 9 bases between. The germline CDR1 and CDR2 sequences are ENHRY and SYGVKD. The CDR3 reads CAISGGREETQYF. CDR3 in DNA: TGTGCCATCAGTGGGGGCAGGGAAGAGACCCAGTACTTC.

This clonotype showed up just a few times. The rearrangement uses TRBV11-2 and TRBJ2-6, with D uncertain. The CDR3 covers 14 residues. V was trimmed by 6 bases and J by 0 bases, leaving 6 bases between them. In germline, CDR1 is SGHAT, CDR2 FQNNGV. The CDR3 nucleotides read TGTGCCAGCAGTAATCCCTCTGGGGCCAACGTCCTGACTTTC. This translates into CASSNPSGANVLTF.

This clonotype has only a few counts. The chain employs TRBV24-1 and TRBJ1-5; 10 bases align to TRBD1. This CDR3 has 17 amino acids. V lost 2 bases to trimming and J lost 6 bases; unmatched junction nucleotides: 9. Germline CDR1 is KGHDR and CDR2 is SFDVKD. As DNA, the CDR3 is TGTGCCACCAGTGATTCTCGACAGGGGGCCTTGAGTCAGCCCCAGCATTTT. Translation: CATSDSRQGALSQPQHF.

The chain carries TRBV2 and TRBJ1-1, with D maybe TRBD1 (5 bases). Per germline, CDR1 SNHLY and CDR2 FYNNEI. This CDR3 contains 13 residues. V lost 3 bases, J lost 0 bases, and 5 bases lay in between. For the CDR3, the DNA is TGTGCCAGCAGTGACAGGGTGAACACTGAAGCTTTCTTT. Protein sequence: CASSDRVNTEAFF.

This clonotype has just a few counts. This rearrangement joins TRBV18 to TRBJ2-7; 9 nucleotides align to TRBD1. Trimming took 2 bases from V and 4 from J; bases not matched to a gene: 12. The CDR3 is made up of 17 amino acids. Looked up from germline, CDR1 is KGHSH and CDR2 is LQKENI. The CDR3 coding sequence is TGTGCCAGCTCACCAATGGGTTTGGGACAGGGTGTGTACGAGCAGTACTTC. This sequence encodes CASSPMGLGQGVYEQYF.

The chain couples TRBV7-2 to TRBJ2-2; D is unresolved. CDR1 is SGHTA, CDR2 FQGNSA, per germline. The V end was cut by 5 bases, the J end by 1 base, with 8 bases between. The CDR3 has 14 residues. The CDR3 loop reads CASSNRLNTGELFF. The CDR3 DNA is TGTGCCAGCAGCAACCGACTGAACACCGGGGAGCTGTTTTTT.

This chain joins TRBV12-3 or TRBV12-4 and TRBJ1-4, with a possible D match to TRBD1 (5 bases). The CDR3 length is 15 residues. Trimming pared 5 bases from V and 3 bases from J, leaving 13 bases between. CDR3 nucleotide sequence: TGTGCCAGCAGTCCGGCCGGGACTGCTAATGAAAAACTGTTTTTT. It specifies CASSPAGTANEKLFF.

This clonotype was found a few times. V usage is TRBV24-1 and J usage is TRBJ2-2; tentatively, D is TRBD1 (6 bases). This CDR3 has 15 amino acids. From germline, CDR1 is KGHDR and CDR2 SFDVKD. V was cut by 4 bases and J by 4 bases, with 12 bases left in between. In DNA form, the CDR3 reads TGTGCCACCAGTGAGTCCGGGACACCCACCGGGGAGCTGTTTTTT. Amino acids: CATSESGTPTGELFF.

This clonotype came up a few times. The rearrangement uses TRBV6-5 and TRBJ1-2; 8 positions match TRBD1. This CDR3 is built from 17 residues. Trimming removed 2 bases from V and 4 bases from J; junction bases left unmatched: 12. Germline V CDR1 and CDR2: MNHEY, SVGAGI. The CDR3 here is CASSYGAGGNLFYGYTF. The CDR3 coding sequence is TGTGCCAGCAGTTACGGGGCAGGGGGCAACCTCTTCTATGGCTACACCTTC.

In this sample, this clonotype turned up a few times. V and J are TRBV13 and TRBJ1-1; D unresolved. V was clipped by 7 bases and J by 5 bases, with 23 bases between them. Germline-derived CDR1 and CDR2 are PRHDT and FYEKMQ (reference sequence). The CDR3 sequence is 16 residues long. The DNA for the CDR3 is TGTGCCAGCACCCCTTCGGGCGCTGTCAAGGGAACTGAAGCTTTCTTT. Amino acids: CASTPSGAVKGTEAFF.

The chain recombines TRBV6-5 with TRBJ2-7; TRBD1 is a possible D gene (6 bases). Trimming left V 2 bases short and J 2 bases short, with 13 bases between. CDR3 length: 15 amino acids. Per germline, CDR1 MNHEY and CDR2 SVGAGI. The CDR3 protein is CASSYTGSGTYEQYF. The CDR3 nucleotides are TGTGCCAGCAGTTACACAGGGAGTGGGACCTACGAGCAGTACTTC.

The rearrangement links TRBV6-1 to TRBJ2-5; D is ambiguous. Germline-derived CDR1 and CDR2 are MNHNS and SASEGT. Trimming left V 6 bases short and J 5 bases short, with 19 bases between. The CDR3 is 15 residues long. The CDR3, as DNA: TGTGCCAGCAGCCGAGGTGACACACCCGTGGAGACCCAGTACTTC. This translates into CASSRGDTPVETQYF.

This clonotype was seen only a few times. The chain is built from TRBV9 and TRBJ2-1; weak D call: TRBD2 (5 bases). The CDR3 has 14 amino acids. V was shortened by 0 bases and J by 6 bases, with 10 bases between the two germline ends. CDR1 and CDR2 from the germline V gene are SGDLS and YYNGEE. The CDR3 DNA reads as TGTGCCAGCAGCGTAGTCGGCGGGCTCAATGAGCAGTTCTTC. It codes for CASSVVGGLNEQFF. The complete variable domain, with remaining parts taken from reference TRBV9 and TRBJ2-1, reads DSGVTQTPKHLITATGQRVTLRCSPRSGDLSVYWYQQSLDQGLQFLIQYYNGEERAKGNILERFSAQQFPDLHSELNLSSLELGDSALYFCASSVVGGLNEQFFGPGTRLTVL.

This rearrangement joins TRBV4-2 to TRBJ2-5; D possibly corresponds to TRBD1 (6 bases). The CDR3 is made up of 15 amino acids. The V end was cut by 0 bases, the J end by 7 bases, with 15 bases between. CDR1 is LGHNA and CDR2 is YNFKEQ in the germline V gene. CDR3 in DNA: TGTGCCAGCAGCCAAGACAGGGGCCGGTGGGGGACCCAGTACTTC. Translation gives CASSQDRGRWGTQYF.

This clonotype was seen a few times. V usage is TRBV7-9 and J usage is TRBJ1-2; D possibly corresponds to TRBD1 (5 bases). Trimming left V 10 bases short and J 6 bases short, with 15 bases between. This CDR3 has 12 residues. The V gene's germline CDR1 is SEHNR and CDR2 FQNEAQ (reference sequence). The CDR3 loop reads CATRGSKNGYTF. The CDR3 DNA follows: TGTGCCACCCGGGGGAGTAAGAATGGCTACACCTTC. The variable domain in full, completed from reference TRBV7-9 and TRBJ1-2, reads DTGVSQNPRHKITKRGQNVTFRCDPISEHNRLYWYRQTLGQGPEFLTYFQNEAQLEKSRLLSDRFSAERPKGSFSTLEIQRTEQGDSAMYLCATRGSKNGYTFGSGTRLTVV.

This clonotype was seen only a few times. The J gene is TRBJ2-1, the V gene TRBV19; perhaps D is TRBD1 or TRBD2 (5 bases each). The V and J ends lost 4 bases and 6 bases respectively, with 19 bases between them. Looked up from germline, CDR1 is LNHDA and CDR2 is SQIVND (reference sequence). This CDR3 has 16 residues. CDR3 sequence reads: CASSTGRTIACNEQFF. CDR3 in DNA: TGTGCCAGTAGTACGGGGCGGACGATCGCCTGCAATGAGCAGTTCTTC. The entire variable domain, with the rest obtained from reference TRBV19 and TRBJ2-1, is as follows: DGGITQSPKYLFRKEGQNVTLSCEQNLNHDAMYWYRQDPGQGLRLIYYSQIVNDFQKGDIAEGYSVSREKKESFPLTVTSAQKNPTAFYLCASSTGRTIACNEQFFGPGTRLTVL.

Only a few counts were recorded for this clonotype. This rearrangement joins TRBV20-1 to TRBJ1-1, with D perhaps TRBD1 (6 bases). Germline V gene data show CDR1 as DFQATT and CDR2 as SNEGSKA (reference sequence). V lost 6 bases and J lost 0, with 11 bases in between. CDR3 size: 13 residues. The CDR3 loop reads CSAKDSLNTEAFF. CDR3 bases: TGCAGTGCAAAGGACAGCTTGAACACTGAAGCTTTCTTT.